Below, 8 T cell receptor beta chains from the same sample are listed, as sequenced in a study of blood T cell repertoires in COVID-19 (dated by TCRdb to 2018 to 2020). Library creation used the immunoSEQ multiplex PCR assay. Held by TCRdb, this immuneACCESS table contains in-frame sequences only and omits some clones. Under half of the omission traces to an unresolved V gene where checked; the cause of the rest is unknown. The sample has roughly 200,000 clones on record, 86% of them singletons. The ten largest clones add up to around 6% of the sample. Material for sequencing was PBMCs or T cells enriched from blood (not recorded which). These receptors originate from a middle-aged man with acute COVID-19.

This sequence joins TRBV6-6 and TRBJ1-1; D is perhaps TRBD1 (6 bases). Germline assignment: CDR1 MNHNY and CDR2 SVGAGI (reference sequence). CDR3 size: 11 residues. V was cut by 6 bases and J by 13 bases, with 15 bases left in between. The CDR3 here is CASSGTGHVFF. The CDR3, as DNA: TGTGCCAGCAGCGGGACGGGACATGTTTTCTTT.

The chain carries TRBV28 and TRBJ2-5; 7 bases fit TRBD1. The CDR3 contains 16 residues. Looked up from germline, CDR1 is MDHEN and CDR2 is SYDVKM. The V segment lost 8 bases and the J segment 1 base; nucleotides outside the gene matches: 13. The CDR3 reads CASRRTGGAAQETQYF. CDR3 in DNA: TGTGCCAGCCGACGGACAGGTGGGGCAGCCCAAGAGACCCAGTACTTC. The full variable domain, with the rest looked up from reference TRBV28 and TRBJ2-5, is DVKVTQSSRYLVKRTGEKVFLECVQDMDHENMFWYRQDPGLGLRLIYFSYDVKMKEKGDIPEGYSVSREKKERFSLILESASTNQTSMYLCASRRTGGAAQETQYFGPGTRLLVL.

The chain uses TRBV3-1 (or the pseudogene TRBV3-2) and TRBJ2-1, with 14 bases matching TRBD2. CDR1 and CDR2 (germline): LGHDT, YNNKEL (reference sequence). V shed 10 bases and J 7 bases; nucleotides not matched to a gene: 3. The CDR3 has 13 residues. CDR3 nucleotides: TGTGCCACCGGACTAGCGGGGGGTAATGAGCAGTTCTTC. Residues: CATGLAGGNEQFF.

This clone was seen a handful of times. V is TRBV7-3 and J is TRBJ2-2, with TRBD2 matching over 11 bases. CDR3 size: 19 residues. With V trimmed by 3 bases and J by 1 base, 10 bases remained unmatched. CDR1 SGHTA and CDR2 FQGTGA come from the germline V gene. The CDR3 sequence is CASSFRPFGLAGNTGELFF. The CDR3 DNA follows: TGTGCCAGCAGCTTCCGACCCTTTGGACTAGCGGGGAACACCGGGGAGCTGTTTTTT.

The J gene is TRBJ2-1, the V gene TRBV19, with D unresolved. The germline CDR1 and CDR2 sequences are LNHDA and SQIVND (reference sequence). The V end lost 7 bases, the J end lost 5 bases, and 15 bases lay between the germline ends. The CDR3 has 14 residues. CDR3 in amino acids: CASTPILFDNEQFF. The CDR3 coding sequence is TGTGCCAGTACCCCTATTCTATTCGACAATGAGCAGTTCTTC.

The chain links TRBV7-9 to TRBJ1-1; possible D gene TRBD1, 5 bases. The germline V gene encodes CDR1 SEHNR and CDR2 FQNEAQ (reference sequence). V shed 2 bases and J shed 10 bases, with 14 bases lying between them. The CDR3 spans 13 residues. This CDR3 is CASSLSGLPGAFF. CDR3 sequence (DNA): TGTGCCAGCAGCTTATCAGGGCTACCCGGAGCTTTCTTT.

The chain is built from TRBV16 and TRBJ1-5, with D tentatively TRBD1 (5 bases). This CDR3 contains 13 residues. The V end lost 9 bases, the J end lost 3 bases, and 12 bases lay between the germline ends. Germline V lookup: CDR1 KGHSY, CDR2 FQNENV. CDR3 loop: CASGEGANQPQHF. The DNA of the CDR3 is TGTGCCAGTGGCGAAGGGGCCAATCAGCCCCAGCATTTT.

V usage is TRBV19 and J usage is TRBJ1-2, with D perhaps TRBD1 (5 bases). Germline CDR1 reads LNHDA; CDR2 reads SQIVND (reference sequence). Between the trimmed V and J ends, which lost 3 bases and 7 bases, there was a span of 15 bases. The CDR3 is 14 residues long. The CDR3 sequence: CASSIGAGMSGYTF. The CDR3 coding sequence is TGTGCCAGTAGTATTGGAGCAGGGATGAGTGGCTACACCTTC.